The source of this TCR beta chain is a study of blood T cell repertoires in COVID-19. Assay used: immunoSEQ multiplex PCR; TCRdb lists only in-frame clones, some missing. The table includes roughly 340,000 clones, 80% to 90% detected once. Between the trimmed V and J ends, which lost 1 base and 2 bases, there was a span of 12 bases. CDR3 length: 15 amino acids. In germline, CDR1 is MDHEN, CDR2 SYDVKM. This chain joins TRBV28 and TRBJ2-7; D is possibly TRBD2 (6 bases). This TCR came from a man in his forties or fifties in a cohort exposed to, infected with or recovered from COVID-19 (not recorded which). Sequenced sample: PBMCs or T cells enriched from blood (not recorded which). CDR3 loop: CASSLYGSGAYEQYF. Written as DNA, the CDR3 is TGTGCCAGCAGTTTATACGGGAGTGGGGCCTACGAGCAGTACTTC. The variable domain in full, completed from reference TRBV28 and TRBJ2-7, reads DVKVTQSSRYLVKRTGEKVFLECVQDMDHENMFWYRQDPGLGLRLIYFSYDVKMKEKGDIPEGYSVSREKKERFSLILESASTNQTSMYLCASSLYGSGAYEQYFGPGTRLTVT.